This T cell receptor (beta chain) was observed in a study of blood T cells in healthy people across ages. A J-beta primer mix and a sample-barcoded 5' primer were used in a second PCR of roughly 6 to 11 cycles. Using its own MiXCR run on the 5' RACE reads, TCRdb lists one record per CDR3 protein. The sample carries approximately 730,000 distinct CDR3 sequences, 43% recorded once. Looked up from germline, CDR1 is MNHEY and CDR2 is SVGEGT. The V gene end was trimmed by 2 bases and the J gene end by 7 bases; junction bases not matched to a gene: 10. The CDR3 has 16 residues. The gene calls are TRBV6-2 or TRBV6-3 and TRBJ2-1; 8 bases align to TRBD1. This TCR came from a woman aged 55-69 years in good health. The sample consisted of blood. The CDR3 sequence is CASSYRADRAGNEQFF. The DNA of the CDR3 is TGTGCCAGCAGTTACAGAGCGGACAGGGCCGGGAATGAGCAGTTCTTC.